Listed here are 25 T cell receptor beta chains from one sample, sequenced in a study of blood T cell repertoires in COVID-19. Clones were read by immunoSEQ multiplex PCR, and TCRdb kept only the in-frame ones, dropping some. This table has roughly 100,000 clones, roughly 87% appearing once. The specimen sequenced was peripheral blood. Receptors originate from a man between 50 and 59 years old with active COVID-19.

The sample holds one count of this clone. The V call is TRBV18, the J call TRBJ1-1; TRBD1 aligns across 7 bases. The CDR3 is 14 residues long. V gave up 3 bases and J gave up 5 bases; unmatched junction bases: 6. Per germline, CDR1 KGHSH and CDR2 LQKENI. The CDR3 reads CASSPLQGVTEAFF. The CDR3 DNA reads TGTGCCAGCTCACCCCTTCAGGGGGTAACTGAAGCTTTCTTT.

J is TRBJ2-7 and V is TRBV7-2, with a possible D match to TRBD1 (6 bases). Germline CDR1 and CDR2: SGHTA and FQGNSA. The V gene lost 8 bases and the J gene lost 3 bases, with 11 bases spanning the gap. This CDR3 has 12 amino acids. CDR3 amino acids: CASGTTRYEQYF. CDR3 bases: TGTGCCAGCGGGACAACTCGCTACGAGCAGTACTTC.

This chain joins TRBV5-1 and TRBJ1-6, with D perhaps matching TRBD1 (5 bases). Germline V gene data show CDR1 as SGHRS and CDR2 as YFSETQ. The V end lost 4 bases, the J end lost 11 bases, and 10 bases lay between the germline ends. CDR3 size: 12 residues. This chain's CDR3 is CASSGAETPLHF. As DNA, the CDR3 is TGCGCCAGCAGCGGGGCAGAGACACCCCTCCACTTT.

The DNA for the CDR3 is TGTGCCAGCAGCCAATACAGGGGATTAAAGCAGCCCCAGCATTTT. It translates to CASSQYRGLKQPQHF. The chain is built from TRBV7-2 and TRBJ1-5; 7 bases agree with TRBD1. The CDR3 sequence is 15 residues long. Trimming cost V 5 bases and J 7 bases; bases outside gene matches: 11. Germline-derived CDR1 and CDR2 are SGHTA and FQGNSA.

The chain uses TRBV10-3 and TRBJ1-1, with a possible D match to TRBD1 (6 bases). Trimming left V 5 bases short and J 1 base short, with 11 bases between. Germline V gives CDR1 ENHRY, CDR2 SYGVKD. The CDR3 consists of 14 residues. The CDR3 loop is CAISRDTRNTEAFF. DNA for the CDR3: TGTGCCATCAGTAGGGACACCAGGAACACTGAAGCTTTCTTT.

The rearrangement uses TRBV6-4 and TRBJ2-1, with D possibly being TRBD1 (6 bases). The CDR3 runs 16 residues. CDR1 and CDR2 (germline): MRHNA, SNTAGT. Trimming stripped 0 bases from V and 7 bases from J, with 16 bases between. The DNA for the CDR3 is TGTGCCAGCAGTGACTCGAGGGGGTCCCGTTCTAATGAGCAGTTCTTC. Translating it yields CASSDSRGSRSNEQFF.

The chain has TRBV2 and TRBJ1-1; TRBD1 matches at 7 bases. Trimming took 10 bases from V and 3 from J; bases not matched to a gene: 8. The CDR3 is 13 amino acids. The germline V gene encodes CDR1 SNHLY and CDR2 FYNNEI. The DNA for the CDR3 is TGTGCCACCCAGGGGGTGGGGGACACTGAAGCTTTCTTT. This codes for CATQGVGDTEAFF.

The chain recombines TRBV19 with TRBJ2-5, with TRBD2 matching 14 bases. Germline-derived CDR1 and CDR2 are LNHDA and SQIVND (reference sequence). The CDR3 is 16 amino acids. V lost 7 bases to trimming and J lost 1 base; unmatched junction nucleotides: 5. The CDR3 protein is CASTPGTSGGQETQYF. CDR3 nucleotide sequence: TGTGCCAGTACCCCGGGGACTAGCGGGGGCCAAGAGACCCAGTACTTC.

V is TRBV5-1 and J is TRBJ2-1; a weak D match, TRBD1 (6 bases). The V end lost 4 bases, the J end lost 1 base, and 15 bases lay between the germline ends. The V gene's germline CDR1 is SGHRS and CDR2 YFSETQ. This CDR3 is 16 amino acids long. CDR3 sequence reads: CASSAQGLGSYNEQFF. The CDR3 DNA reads TGCGCCAGCAGCGCACAGGGTTTGGGTTCCTACAATGAGCAGTTCTTC. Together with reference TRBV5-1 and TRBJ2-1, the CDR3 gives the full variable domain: KAGVTQTPRYLIKTRGQQVTLSCSPISGHRSVSWYQQTPGQGLQFLFEYFSETQRNKGNFPGRFSGRQFSNSRSEMNVSTLELGDSALYLCASSAQGLGSYNEQFFGPGTRLTVL.

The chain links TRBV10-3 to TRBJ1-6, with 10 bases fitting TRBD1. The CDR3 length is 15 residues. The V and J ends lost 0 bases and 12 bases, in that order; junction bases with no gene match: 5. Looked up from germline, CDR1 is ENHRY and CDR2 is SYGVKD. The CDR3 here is CAISESTGGNVPLHF. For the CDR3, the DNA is TGTGCCATCAGTGAGTCGACAGGGGGCAATGTACCCCTCCACTTT.

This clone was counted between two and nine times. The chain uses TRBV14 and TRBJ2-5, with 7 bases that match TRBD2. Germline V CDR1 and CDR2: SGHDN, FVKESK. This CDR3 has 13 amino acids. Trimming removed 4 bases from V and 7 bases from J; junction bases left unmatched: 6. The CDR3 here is CASSPWREGTQYF. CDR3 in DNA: TGTGCCAGCAGCCCCTGGAGGGAGGGGACCCAGTACTTC.

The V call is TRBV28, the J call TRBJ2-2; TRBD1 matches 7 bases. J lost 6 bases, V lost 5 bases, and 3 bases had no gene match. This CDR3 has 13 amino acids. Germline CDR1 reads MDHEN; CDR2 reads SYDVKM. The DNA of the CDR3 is TGTGCCAGCAGTCGAGACAGGGCCGGGGAGCTGTTTTTT. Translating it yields CASSRDRAGELFF.

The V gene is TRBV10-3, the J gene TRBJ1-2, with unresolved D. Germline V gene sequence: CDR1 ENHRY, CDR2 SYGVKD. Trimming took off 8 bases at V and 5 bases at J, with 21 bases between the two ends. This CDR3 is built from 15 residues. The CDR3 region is CAIPEGGSTRYGYTF. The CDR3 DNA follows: TGTGCCATCCCCGAGGGAGGTTCGACTCGATATGGCTACACCTTC.

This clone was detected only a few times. CDR3 DNA: TGCGCCAGCAGCCAAGGGGTCCCCAGGGGCCCGCAGCCCCAGCATTTT. Translating gives CASSQGVPRGPQPQHF. The chain combines TRBV4-1 with TRBJ1-5; D is possibly TRBD1 (6 bases). CDR1 and CDR2 from the germline V gene are MGHRA and YSYEKL. The CDR3 is 16 amino acids. Between the trimmed V and J ends, which lost 1 base and 7 bases, there was a span of 17 bases.

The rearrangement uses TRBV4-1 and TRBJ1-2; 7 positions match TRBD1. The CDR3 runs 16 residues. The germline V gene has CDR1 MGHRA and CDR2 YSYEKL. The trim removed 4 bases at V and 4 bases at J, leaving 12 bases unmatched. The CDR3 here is CASSPGNRGDLYGYTF. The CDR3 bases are TGCGCCAGCAGCCCCGGAAACAGGGGAGATCTCTATGGCTACACCTTC.

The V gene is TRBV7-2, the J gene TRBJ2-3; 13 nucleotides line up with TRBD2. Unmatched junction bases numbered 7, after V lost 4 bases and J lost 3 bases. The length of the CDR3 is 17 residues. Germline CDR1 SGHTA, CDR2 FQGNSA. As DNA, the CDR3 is TGTGCCAGCAGCTCCGGGACTAGCGGGGTGGTAACAGATACGCAGTATTTT. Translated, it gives CASSSGTSGVVTDTQYF.

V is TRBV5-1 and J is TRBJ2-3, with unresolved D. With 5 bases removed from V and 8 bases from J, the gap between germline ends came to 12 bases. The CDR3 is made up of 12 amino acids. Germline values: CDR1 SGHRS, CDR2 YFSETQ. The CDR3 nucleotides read TGCGCCAGCAGTTCTGAGAGCGTTACGCAGTATTTT. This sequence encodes CASSSESVTQYF.

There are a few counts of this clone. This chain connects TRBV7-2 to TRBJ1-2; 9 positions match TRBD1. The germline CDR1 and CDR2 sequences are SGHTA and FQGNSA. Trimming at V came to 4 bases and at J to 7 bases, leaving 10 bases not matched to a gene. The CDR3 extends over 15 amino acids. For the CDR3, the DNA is TGTGCCAGCAGCTCATTCCGACAGGGGGGTTCTGGCTACACCTTC. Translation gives CASSSFRQGGSGYTF. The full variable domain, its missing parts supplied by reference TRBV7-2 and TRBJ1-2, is GAGVSQSPSNKVTEKGKDVELRCDPISGHTALYWYRQSLGQGLEFLIYFQGNSAPDKSGLPSDRFSAERTGGSVSTLTIQRTQQEDSAVYLCASSSFRQGGSGYTFGSGTRLTVV.

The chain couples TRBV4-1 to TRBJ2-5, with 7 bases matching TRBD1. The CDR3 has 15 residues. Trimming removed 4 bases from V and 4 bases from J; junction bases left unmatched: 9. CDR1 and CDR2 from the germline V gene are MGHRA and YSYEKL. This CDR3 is CASSRPSGGGETQYF. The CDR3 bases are TGCGCCAGCAGCCGCCCATCAGGGGGTGGAGAGACCCAGTACTTC.

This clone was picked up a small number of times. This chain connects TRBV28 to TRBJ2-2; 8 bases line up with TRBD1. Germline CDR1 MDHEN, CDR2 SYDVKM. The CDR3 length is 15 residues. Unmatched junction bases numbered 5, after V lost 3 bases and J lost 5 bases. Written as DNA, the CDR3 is TGTGCCAGCAGTTTGTTCAGGGGGCGGACCGGGGAGCTGTTTTTT. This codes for CASSLFRGRTGELFF.

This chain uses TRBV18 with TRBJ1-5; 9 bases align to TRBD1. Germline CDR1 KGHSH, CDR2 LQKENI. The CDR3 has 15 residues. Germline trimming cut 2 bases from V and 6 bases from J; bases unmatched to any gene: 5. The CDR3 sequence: CASSPGTGNGQPQHF. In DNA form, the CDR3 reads TGTGCCAGCTCACCAGGGACAGGGAACGGTCAGCCCCAGCATTTT.

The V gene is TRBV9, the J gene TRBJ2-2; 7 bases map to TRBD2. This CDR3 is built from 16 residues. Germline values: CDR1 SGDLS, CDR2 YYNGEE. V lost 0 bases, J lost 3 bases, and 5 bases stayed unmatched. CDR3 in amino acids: CASSVERGAYTGELFF. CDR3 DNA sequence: TGTGCCAGCAGCGTAGAGCGGGGAGCCTACACCGGGGAGCTGTTTTTT.

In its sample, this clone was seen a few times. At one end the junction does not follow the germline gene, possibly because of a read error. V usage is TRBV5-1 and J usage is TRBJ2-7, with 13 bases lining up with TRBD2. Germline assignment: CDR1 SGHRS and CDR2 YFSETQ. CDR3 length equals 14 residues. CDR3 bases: TGCGCCAGCAGCACGACTAGCGGGGGGCCCTGGGGGGACTTC. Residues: CASSTTSGGPWGDF.

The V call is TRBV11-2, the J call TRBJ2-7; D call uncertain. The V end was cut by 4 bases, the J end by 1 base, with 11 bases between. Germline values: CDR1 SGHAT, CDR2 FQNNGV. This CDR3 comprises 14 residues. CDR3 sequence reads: CASSSLQWSYEQYF. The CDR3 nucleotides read TGTGCCAGCAGCTCCCTACAGTGGTCCTACGAGCAGTACTTC.

CDR3 sequence (DNA): TGCAGTGCTAGGAGTTCTCATGGCTACACCTTC. It is translated as CSARSSHGYTF. This chain links TRBV20-1 with TRBJ1-2; D call uncertain. Germline V gene data show CDR1 as DFQATT and CDR2 as SNEGSKA (reference sequence). The CDR3 is 11 amino acids. V lost 3 bases, J lost 6 bases, and 8 bases lay in between.